Listed here is a single T cell receptor beta chain. The antigen is not known. CDR1 is PRHDT and CDR2 is FYEKMQ in the germline V gene (reference sequence). Trimming left V 8 bases short and J 0 bases short, with 16 bases between. The CDR3 runs 15 residues. With 60 Vbeta and 13 Jbeta primers, the PCR was carried out. Method: immunoSEQ multiplex PCR; TCRdb's copy keeps in-frame clones and lacks some. This table has 120,000 to 150,000 clones, 75% to 80% appearing once. The source of the sample is a study of cytomegalovirus exposure and HLA in healthy donors. Study-level points and caveats: For most TCR beta V segments, an earlier analysis put the productive rate at about 87% or about 30% of the time. For presence/absence analyses, sequencing depth was assumed to be roughly uniform across donors.

Sequencing input: PBMCs. V gene TRBV13 combines with J gene TRBJ1-2, with D maybe TRBD1 (6 bases). The sequence was collected from a middle-aged man in good health and CMV-seropositive. Written as DNA, the CDR3 is TGTGCCAGCCTACGCCGACAGGACCCTAACTATGGCTACACCTTC. The encoded protein is CASLRRQDPNYGYTF.